These 26 T cell receptor beta chains share one sample of origin, sequenced in a study of T cells in tuberculosis. The time point denotes: new active TB diagnosis, blood taken before or within 7 days of starting treatment. Sequencing used immunoSEQ multiplex PCR; TCRdb keeps in-frame clones, though not all of them. Of some 34,000 clones detected, about 85% appear once; the ten largest clones hold 5.4%. Sequencing used PBMCs, obtained at tuberculosis diagnosis. These TCRs come from an adult with tuberculosis.

J is TRBJ2-7 and V is TRBV6-5; a weak D match, TRBD1 (6 bases). This CDR3 region has 13 residues. Trimming shortened V by 2 bases and J by 6 bases, and 11 bases separated the two germline ends. Germline assignment: CDR1 MNHEY and CDR2 SVGAGI. In DNA, the CDR3 is TGTGCCAGCAGTTACGGAAGCAGGGGCGAGCAGTACTTC. This translates into CASSYGSRGEQYF.

This chain joins TRBV4-2 and TRBJ1-6, with D perhaps TRBD1 (6 bases). V lost 0 bases to trimming and J lost 2 bases, with 14 bases between them. Per the germline V gene, CDR1 is LGHNA and CDR2 is YNFKEQ. The length of the CDR3 is 18 residues. The CDR3 coding sequence is TGTGCCAGCAGCCAAGATGTCCAGGGGAGCACCTATAATTCACCCCTCCACTTT. This codes for CASSQDVQGSTYNSPLHF.

This clone has just one count. This chain uses TRBV9 with TRBJ2-7; D unresolved. This CDR3 spans 13 amino acids. Trimming removed 0 bases from V and 6 bases from J, with 10 bases in between. Germline V CDR1 and CDR2: SGDLS, YYNGEE. DNA of the CDR3: TGTGCCAGCAGCGTAGAATTGTGGAGCGAGCAGTACTTC. Translation gives CASSVELWSEQYF.

The CDR3 sequence: CASSLELAGAGETQYF. CDR3 DNA: TGCGCCAGCAGCTTGGAACTAGCGGGAGCGGGGGAGACCCAGTACTTC. This sequence joins TRBV5-1 and TRBJ2-5; 11 positions agree with TRBD2. Germline V CDR1 and CDR2: SGHRS, YFSETQ. Trimming cost V 0 bases and J 5 bases; bases outside gene matches: 6. There are 16 residues in the CDR3.

The chain carries TRBV20-1 and TRBJ2-7, with D tentatively TRBD1 (6 bases). V lost 7 bases to trimming and J lost 3 bases, with 10 bases between them. This CDR3 region has 11 residues. Germline assignment: CDR1 DFQATT and CDR2 SNEGSKA (reference sequence). CDR3 sequence: CSGGGVYEQYF. The CDR3 nucleotides read TGCAGTGGAGGGGGAGTCTACGAGCAGTACTTC.

The DNA of the CDR3 is TGTGCCAGTAGGGGGACAGGGAATAACTATGGCTACACCTTC. Translation gives CASRGTGNNYGYTF. This rearrangement joins TRBV19 to TRBJ1-2, with 9 nucleotides matching TRBD1. V dropped 6 bases and J dropped 1; count of bases not matched to a gene: 3. This CDR3 has 14 amino acids. The V gene's germline CDR1 is LNHDA and CDR2 SQIVND (reference sequence).

The chain combines TRBV10-3 with TRBJ1-6, with TRBD1 as a possible D gene (5 bases). The V and J ends lost 2 bases and 7 bases respectively, with 12 bases between them. CDR1 and CDR2 from the germline V gene are ENHRY and SYGVKD. This CDR3 region has 15 residues. Written as DNA, the CDR3 is TGTGCCATCAGTGAGACTGGACGGGGGAATTCACCCCTCCACTTT. Translating it yields CAISETGRGNSPLHF.

The V and J genes are TRBV4-2 and TRBJ1-6; D unresolved. The CDR3 runs 15 residues. The V gene's germline CDR1 is LGHNA and CDR2 YNFKEQ. The V end lost 0 bases, the J end lost 9 bases, and 12 bases lay between the germline ends. CDR3 sequence: CASSQDRASGSPLHF. In DNA form, the CDR3 reads TGTGCCAGCAGCCAAGATAGGGCCAGCGGTTCACCCCTCCACTTT.

The gene calls are TRBV5-1 and TRBJ1-6, with 10 positions matching TRBD1. J lost 8 bases, V lost 5 bases, and 7 bases had no gene match. The CDR3 is 15 residues long. Per germline, CDR1 SGHRS and CDR2 YFSETQ. The CDR3, as DNA: TGCGCCAGCAGAATGGGGACAGGGGTTGATTCACCCCTCCACTTT. Residues: CASRMGTGVDSPLHF.

This clone has just a few counts. The V and J genes are TRBV6-1 and TRBJ1-6; D remains unclear. This CDR3 has 12 amino acids. Trimming shortened V by 4 bases and J by 6 bases, and 4 bases separated the two germline ends. Germline CDR1 reads MNHNS; CDR2 reads SASEGT. The CDR3 sequence: CASSVGNSPLHF. In DNA, the CDR3 is TGTGCCAGCAGTGTCGGTAATTCACCCCTCCACTTT.

V and J are TRBV4-3 and TRBJ1-4; D gene uncertain. Germline loops: CDR1 LGHNA, CDR2 YSLEER. V gave up 0 bases and J gave up 3 bases, with 14 bases separating them. The CDR3 totals 17 residues. CDR3 residues: CASSQERAASPNEKLFF. The CDR3 DNA reads TGCGCCAGCAGCCAAGAGAGGGCGGCAAGCCCTAATGAAAAACTGTTTTTT.

The V gene is TRBV5-1, the J gene TRBJ2-7, with 11 bases aligning to TRBD2. The CDR3 has 14 residues. CDR1 is SGHRS, CDR2 YFSETQ, per germline. Germline trimming cut 6 bases from V and 2 bases from J; bases unmatched to any gene: 4. In nucleotides, the CDR3 is TGCGCCAGCACCGGGACTAGCGGAACCTACGAGCAGTACTTC. This codes for CASTGTSGTYEQYF.

Comment on this clone: It is unclear where the CDR3 begins or ends on the DNA, so no DNA is shown, and the CDR3 is as TCRdb lists it. V usage is TRBV5-1 and J usage is TRBJ2-3; the D call in the table, TRBD2, was not verified against the DNA. The CDR3 region is 13 residues in length, termini included. Per the germline V gene, CDR1 is SGHRS and CDR2 is YFSETQ. The CDR3 here is CASSSWGAGAWYF.

The J gene is TRBJ2-7, the V gene TRBV28, with 8 bases identical to TRBD2. Germline V gene data show CDR1 as MDHEN and CDR2 as SYDVKM. V lost 6 bases and J lost 2; bases outside the gene matches: 9. There are 15 residues in the CDR3. The CDR3 protein is CASRSGTRVAYEQYF. The CDR3 DNA follows: TGTGCCAGCAGATCCGGGACTAGGGTTGCCTACGAGCAGTACTTC. The full variable domain, rest sourced from reference TRBV28 and TRBJ2-7, is DVKVTQSSRYLVKRTGEKVFLECVQDMDHENMFWYRQDPGLGLRLIYFSYDVKMKEKGDIPEGYSVSREKKERFSLILESASTNQTSMYLCASRSGTRVAYEQYFGPGTRLTVT.

The chain combines TRBV27 with TRBJ2-7; possibly TRBD1 for D (5 bases). Germline V CDR1 and CDR2: MNHEY, SMNVEV (reference sequence). V lost 4 bases to trimming and J lost 9 bases, with 10 bases between them. The CDR3 sequence is 11 residues long. CDR3 nucleotides: TGTGCCAGCAGTTGGGGCGCCGGGCAGTACTTC. Protein sequence: CASSWGAGQYF.

V gene TRBV9 combines with J gene TRBJ2-3, with D perhaps TRBD2 (6 bases). Trimming took 0 bases from V and 2 from J, leaving 10 bases between them. The germline CDR1 and CDR2 sequences are SGDLS and YYNGEE. The CDR3 extends over 15 amino acids. For the CDR3, the DNA is TGTGCCAGCAGCGTAGATAGCGGCGACACAGATACGCAGTATTTT. This gives the protein CASSVDSGDTDTQYF.

CDR3 coding DNA: TGTGCCAGCAGCGAGAAGCAGGGGGTATATGGCTACACCTTC. Translating it yields CASSEKQGVYGYTF. V is TRBV7-2 and J is TRBJ1-2; TRBD1 agrees at 7 bases. In germline, CDR1 is SGHTA, CDR2 FQGNSA. J was trimmed by 5 bases and V by 5 bases; bases with no gene match: 8. The CDR3 loop spans 14 amino acids. The full variable domain, in which reference TRBV7-2 and TRBJ1-2 provide the parts outside the CDR3, is GAGVSQSPSNKVTEKGKDVELRCDPISGHTALYWYRQSLGQGLEFLIYFQGNSAPDKSGLPSDRFSAERTGGSVSTLTIQRTQQEDSAVYLCASSEKQGVYGYTFGSGTRLTVV.

V and J are TRBV30 and TRBJ2-3, with a tentative D call TRBD1 (6 bases). CDR1 and CDR2 (germline): GTSNPN, SVGIG (reference sequence). This CDR3 comprises 14 residues. Between the trimmed V and J ends, which lost 4 bases and 0 bases, there was a span of 11 bases. The chain's CDR3 is CAWNDRLSTDTQYF. The DNA of the CDR3 is TGTGCCTGGAACGACAGGCTGAGCACAGATACGCAGTATTTT.

V gene TRBV5-1 combines with J gene TRBJ2-1; D call uncertain. Germline V gives CDR1 SGHRS, CDR2 YFSETQ. The CDR3 loop spans 14 amino acids. V was clipped by 2 bases and J by 5 bases, with 11 bases between them. CDR3 region: CASSFSGYNNEQFF. The CDR3 nucleotides are TGCGCCAGCAGCTTCTCCGGGTACAACAATGAGCAGTTCTTC.

This chain uses TRBV28 with TRBJ1-1, with D unclear. The CDR3 is 15 residues long. In germline, CDR1 is MDHEN, CDR2 SYDVKM. V lost 5 bases, J lost 6 bases, and 19 bases lay in between. Written as DNA, the CDR3 is TGTGCCAGCAGTCCACCGGGTATTTCGGTTTCTGAAGCTTTCTTT. Its protein is CASSPPGISVSEAFF. Full variable domain (outside the CDR3, taken from reference TRBV28 and TRBJ1-1): DVKVTQSSRYLVKRTGEKVFLECVQDMDHENMFWYRQDPGLGLRLIYFSYDVKMKEKGDIPEGYSVSREKKERFSLILESASTNQTSMYLCASSPPGISVSEAFFGQGTRLTVV.

This clone came up once. The chain has TRBV10-3 and TRBJ2-3, with 9 bases aligning to TRBD1. J gave up 7 bases and V 6 bases, and 2 bases lay outside the gene matches. CDR3 length: 12 residues. CDR1 ENHRY and CDR2 SYGVKD come from the germline V gene. CDR3 residues: CAIRGTGNTQYF. The CDR3 nucleotides read TGTGCCATCAGGGGGACAGGGAATACGCAGTATTTT.

The chain carries TRBV7-2 and TRBJ1-1, with D perhaps TRBD1 (5 bases). Germline values: CDR1 SGHTA, CDR2 FQGNSA. With 1 base removed from V and 8 bases from J, the gap between germline ends came to 14 bases. This CDR3 contains 14 residues. The CDR3 DNA reads as TGTGCCAGCAGCTTAGAACTTCAGGGCTTCGAAGCTTTCTTT. Translating it yields CASSLELQGFEAFF.

The chain has TRBV6-6 and TRBJ2-1; no clear D. The CDR3 totals 11 residues. With 6 bases removed from V and 7 bases from J, the gap between germline ends came to 7 bases. CDR1 is MNHNY and CDR2 is SVGAGI in the germline V gene (reference sequence). The CDR3 is CASSRLNEQFF. The CDR3 region has the DNA TGTGCCAGCAGCCGGTTGAATGAGCAGTTCTTC.

The chain employs TRBV27 and TRBJ1-2, with TRBD1 identical over 7 bases. This CDR3 spans 17 amino acids. Germline V gene lookup returns CDR1 MNHEY and CDR2 SMNVEV (reference sequence). V lost 6 bases and J lost 5; bases outside the gene matches: 18. The CDR3 DNA reads TGTGCCAGCAGCCCTCACAGGGGATCTGGTGATAAGTATGGCTACACCTTC. Its translation: CASSPHRGSGDKYGYTF.

This chain joins TRBV10-2 and TRBJ1-2; D may be TRBD1 (6 bases). Trimming removed 0 bases from V and 8 bases from J, with 16 bases in between. Germline assignment: CDR1 WSHSY and CDR2 SAAADI. The CDR3 contains 15 residues. The DNA for the CDR3 is TGCGCCAGCAGTGAGTCAGGCAGGACAGCGTCCGGCTACACCTTC. This encodes CASSESGRTASGYTF.

The V gene is TRBV29-1, the J gene TRBJ1-3; TRBD1 agrees at 10 bases. CDR1 is SQVTM, CDR2 ANQGSEA, per germline. With V trimmed by 2 bases and J by 0 bases, 7 bases remained unmatched. CDR3 length equals 17 residues. The CDR3 protein is CSVELSGTGDSGNTIYF. CDR3 sequence (DNA): TGCAGCGTTGAACTATCCGGGACAGGGGACTCTGGAAACACCATATATTTT.